This TCR beta chain comes out of a study of T cell responses to AZD1222 COVID-19 vaccine. TCRdb's copy holds only in-frame clones and misses some; the assay was immunoSEQ multiplex PCR. Of 160,000 or so clones listed, about 90% are singletons. This clonotype was obtained from an adult in good health. Sequences were derived from peripheral blood, sampled on day 0 of MenACWY control vaccination.

The CDR3 is CASSSLYEQYF. DNA for the CDR3: TGTGCCAGCAGTTCATTATACGAGCAGTACTTC. The chain recombines TRBV27 with TRBJ2-7; D gene uncertain. Per the germline V gene, CDR1 is MNHEY and CDR2 is SMNVEV (reference sequence). V was shortened by 4 bases and J by 4 bases, with 5 bases between the two germline ends. This CDR3 has 11 amino acids.